Below, 25 T cell receptor beta chains from the same sample are listed, as sequenced in a study of OX40 agonist ivuxolimab in advanced cancers. Clones were sequenced by immunoSEQ multiplex PCR, and TCRdb holds only the in-frame ones, with some missing. The data show about 100,000 clones, with 80% to 95% seen just once and roughly 0.66% held by the top ten. The starting material was CD4+ or CD8+ T cells sorted from blood, obtained in a trial of the OX40 agonist ivuxolimab. These receptors were collected from an adult with an advanced solid tumor such as melanoma, head and neck, liver or kidney cancer.

The rearrangement joins TRBV6-5 to TRBJ1-6; 7 nucleotides align to TRBD1. The V gene end was trimmed by 4 bases and the J gene end by 7 bases; junction bases not matched to a gene: 4. CDR3 length: 14 residues. Germline CDR1 MNHEY, CDR2 SVGAGI. CDR3 residues: CASSSGTVNSPLHF. For the CDR3, the DNA is TGTGCCAGCAGTTCTGGGACAGTCAATTCACCCCTCCACTTT.

This rearrangement joins TRBV19 to TRBJ1-1; possible D gene TRBD1, 5 bases. Germline V gene lookup returns CDR1 LNHDA and CDR2 SQIVND (reference sequence). The CDR3 is 13 amino acids. V lost 4 bases and J lost 4, with 10 bases in between. The chain's CDR3 is CASSTIRGTEAFF. The CDR3 DNA follows: TGTGCCAGTAGTACCATAAGGGGCACTGAAGCTTTCTTT.

The CDR3 DNA reads TGTGCCAGCGCCAGCTACAATGAGCAGTTCTTC. Its translation: CASASYNEQFF. The V call is TRBV27, the J call TRBJ2-1; D is uncertain. Trimming left V 8 bases short and J 3 bases short, with 5 bases between. The CDR3 length is 11 residues. The germline V gene encodes CDR1 MNHEY and CDR2 SMNVEV (reference sequence).

The chain combines TRBV11-2 with TRBJ2-2; 12 bases line up with TRBD2. Per germline, CDR1 SGHAT and CDR2 FQNNGV. The CDR3 covers 18 residues. J lost 0 bases, V lost 5 bases, and 7 bases had no gene match. In DNA, the CDR3 is TGTGCCAGCAGCAGAACTAGCGGGGGGTCCTCGAACACCGGGGAGCTGTTTTTT. Translated: CASSRTSGGSSNTGELFF. Based on the CDR3 plus reference TRBV11-2 and TRBJ2-2, the full variable domain is EAGVAQSPRYKIIEKRQSVAFWCNPISGHATLYWYQQILGQGPKLLIQFQNNGVVDDSQLPKDRFSAERLKGVDSTLKIQPAKLEDSAVYLCASSRTSGGSSNTGELFFGEGSRLTVL.

The chain couples TRBV2 to TRBJ1-2, with 7 nucleotides matching TRBD1. CDR1 is SNHLY, CDR2 FYNNEI, per germline. V lost 8 bases, J lost 0 bases, and 6 bases stayed unmatched. The CDR3 covers 14 residues. The CDR3 region is CASETGTANYGYTF. CDR3 nucleotide sequence: TGTGCCAGCGAAACCGGGACAGCTAACTATGGCTACACCTTC.

V gene TRBV2 combines with J gene TRBJ2-7; 8 bases line up with TRBD1. The CDR3 runs 13 residues. Unmatched junction bases numbered 5, after V lost 5 bases and J lost 5 bases. From germline, CDR1 is SNHLY and CDR2 FYNNEI. The CDR3, as DNA: TGTGCCAGCAGTAGGGGACAGGTGGACGAGCAGTACTTC. It encodes CASSRGQVDEQYF.

The V call is TRBV6-5, the J call TRBJ2-7; D may match TRBD1 or TRBD2 (5 bases each). Between the trimmed V and J ends, which lost 5 bases and 3 bases, there was a span of 11 bases. CDR1 is MNHEY and CDR2 is SVGAGI in the germline V gene. The CDR3 covers 13 residues. The CDR3 region has the DNA TGTGCCAGCAGTACGGGACGGCACTACGAGCAGTACTTC. Translating it yields CASSTGRHYEQYF.

The chain carries TRBV6-5 and TRBJ1-5; no clear D gene. This CDR3 is built from 13 residues. Germline lookup yields CDR1 MNHEY and CDR2 SVGAGI. V was clipped by 2 bases and J by 7 bases, with 9 bases between them. CDR3 nucleotides: TGTGCCAGCAGTTACGACGGAGAACAGCCCCAGCATTTT. It encodes CASSYDGEQPQHF.

This clone has more than one count but fewer than ten. The chain employs TRBV19 and TRBJ1-2, with D unresolved. V was clipped by 3 bases and J by 3 bases, with 8 bases between them. The CDR3 length is 13 residues. CDR1 and CDR2 from the germline V gene are LNHDA and SQIVND (reference sequence). The CDR3 is CASSINSYYGYTF. The CDR3 DNA sequence: TGTGCCAGTAGTATCAACAGTTACTATGGCTACACCTTC. Together with reference TRBV19 and TRBJ1-2, the CDR3 gives the full variable domain: DGGITQSPKYLFRKEGQNVTLSCEQNLNHDAMYWYRQDPGQGLRLIYYSQIVNDFQKGDIAEGYSVSREKKESFPLTVTSAQKNPTAFYLCASSINSYYGYTFGSGTRLTVV.

This chain links TRBV18 with TRBJ2-1; TRBD2 matches 8 bases. With V trimmed by 0 bases and J by 6 bases, 10 bases remained unmatched. The CDR3 has 17 amino acids. Looked up from germline, CDR1 is KGHSH and CDR2 is LQKENI. The CDR3 loop is CASSPPAGGQWGNEQFF. The CDR3 DNA is TGTGCCAGCTCACCACCCGCGGGGGGCCAGTGGGGCAATGAGCAGTTCTTC.

This sequence joins TRBV14 and TRBJ1-1; unclear D gene. CDR3 length: 13 amino acids. The V end lost 0 bases, the J end lost 11 bases, and 13 bases lay between the germline ends. Germline CDR1 SGHDN, CDR2 FVKESK. CDR3 nucleotide sequence: TGTGCCAGCAGCCAAGATCTAAGTCGGCAGGCTTTCTTT. Protein: CASSQDLSRQAFF.

The chain employs TRBV7-2 and TRBJ1-2, with 9 bases aligning to TRBD1. With 6 bases clipped from V and 8 bases from J, the junction kept 7 bases outside the gene matches. This CDR3 has 13 residues. Germline V CDR1 and CDR2: SGHTA, FQGNSA. The CDR3 nucleotides are TGTGCCAGCAGTCGGACAGGGGTTATAGGCTACACCTTC. Translation: CASSRTGVIGYTF.

The chain has TRBV18 and TRBJ1-1; TRBD1 agrees at 7 bases. The CDR3 runs 16 residues. With V trimmed by 4 bases and J by 4 bases, 12 bases remained unmatched. CDR1 is KGHSH and CDR2 is LQKENI in the germline V gene. In DNA form, the CDR3 reads TGTGCCAGCTCACAGAGGACAGGTTTCGTTGGCACTGAAGCTTTCTTT. The encoded protein is CASSQRTGFVGTEAFF. The whole variable domain, filled in from reference TRBV18 and TRBJ1-1, reads NAGVMQNPRHLVRRRGQEARLRCSPMKGHSHVYWYRQLPEEGLKFMVYLQKENIIDESGMPKERFSAEFPKEGPSILRIQQVVRGDSAAYFCASSQRTGFVGTEAFFGQGTRLTVV.

This clone was seen just once. V and J are TRBV11-3 and TRBJ2-5; 11 bases map to TRBD2. V was clipped by 5 bases and J by 1 base; unmatched bases: 9. This CDR3 contains 17 residues. The germline CDR1 and CDR2 sequences are SGHNT and YENEEA. DNA for the CDR3: TGTGCCAGCAGCCCTGGGACTAGCGGACTGATCCAAGAGACCCAGTACTTC. Protein: CASSPGTSGLIQETQYF.

The chain employs TRBV28 and TRBJ2-7, with 7 bases fitting TRBD2. This CDR3 contains 12 residues. The V gene's germline CDR1 is MDHEN and CDR2 SYDVKM. Losses at the gene ends were 7 bases for V and 12 bases for J; bases not matched to a gene: 12. DNA for the CDR3: TGTGCCAGCAATTCGGGACTAACCCACCGGTACTTC. Encoded protein: CASNSGLTHRYF.

Only one count was recorded for this clone. This chain connects TRBV10-3 to TRBJ2-2; TRBD1 might be the D (8 bases). CDR1 ENHRY and CDR2 SYGVKD come from the germline V gene. Deletions cut 7 bases from V and 6 bases from J, with 18 bases between. The CDR3 has 15 residues. In nucleotides, the CDR3 is TGTGCCATCACTCGGGACAGGACTAGGGCCGGGGAGCTGTTTTTT. It is translated as CAITRDRTRAGELFF.

The rearrangement uses TRBV18 and TRBJ1-1; no clear D. The germline V gene encodes CDR1 KGHSH and CDR2 LQKENI. V gave up 0 bases and J gave up 0 bases, with 17 bases separating them. This CDR3 region has 18 residues. DNA of the CDR3: TGTGCCAGCTCACCACCGTTAATTAATTCGGTGATGAACACTGAAGCTTTCTTT. Protein sequence: CASSPPLINSVMNTEAFF. Together with reference TRBV18 and TRBJ1-1, the CDR3 gives the full variable domain: NAGVMQNPRHLVRRRGQEARLRCSPMKGHSHVYWYRQLPEEGLKFMVYLQKENIIDESGMPKERFSAEFPKEGPSILRIQQVVRGDSAAYFCASSPPLINSVMNTEAFFGQGTRLTVV.

The chain uses TRBV6-5 and TRBJ1-2; possible D gene TRBD1, 6 bases. V was pared by 6 bases and J by 6 bases, with 14 bases between. The CDR3 has 13 amino acids. The germline CDR1 and CDR2 sequences are MNHEY and SVGAGI. CDR3 in amino acids: CASRTTGENGYTF. In nucleotides, the CDR3 is TGTGCCAGCAGGACGACAGGAGAAAATGGCTACACCTTC.

The DNA of the CDR3 is TGTGCCAGTAGTAGGACTAACTATGGCTACACCTTC. Its translation is CASSRTNYGYTF. The V call is TRBV19, the J call TRBJ1-2; no definite D call. In germline, CDR1 is LNHDA, CDR2 SQIVND (reference sequence). Trimming removed 4 bases at V and 0 bases at J, with 3 bases between. The CDR3 covers 12 residues.

The chain couples TRBV2 to TRBJ1-3; possibly TRBD1 for D (6 bases). Trimming stripped 8 bases from V and 4 bases from J, with 15 bases between. Per the germline V gene, CDR1 is SNHLY and CDR2 is FYNNEI. This CDR3 contains 14 residues. The CDR3 DNA is TGTGCCAGCCACTCCGGGACACTCGGAAACACCATATATTTT. Protein: CASHSGTLGNTIYF.

The V gene is TRBV6-6, the J gene TRBJ2-7; tentatively, D is TRBD1 (6 bases). CDR1 is MNHNY and CDR2 is SVGAGI in the germline V gene (reference sequence). Trimming removed 5 bases from V and 4 bases from J, with 12 bases in between. The CDR3 is made up of 13 amino acids. The DNA for the CDR3 is TGTGCCAGCAGTAAGGGACACTTATACGAGCAGTACTTC. This encodes CASSKGHLYEQYF.

V and J are TRBV2 and TRBJ1-6; 9 nucleotides match TRBD1. The CDR3 has 15 residues. Germline V gene data show CDR1 as SNHLY and CDR2 as FYNNEI. Losses at the gene ends were 6 bases for V and 5 bases for J; bases not matched to a gene: 5. The CDR3 reads CASRTGTGNNSPLHF. CDR3 coding DNA: TGTGCCAGCAGAACCGGGACAGGGAATAATTCACCCCTCCACTTT.

The CDR3 reads CASSPTGRNTEAFF. The CDR3 DNA reads TGTGCCAGCAGTCCCACGGGAAGGAACACTGAAGCTTTCTTT. The chain combines TRBV6-5 with TRBJ1-1, with D unresolved. Trimming took 5 bases from V and 1 from J, leaving 11 bases between them. The germline V gene has CDR1 MNHEY and CDR2 SVGAGI. The CDR3 totals 14 residues.

In this sample, this clone turned up a few times. The chain recombines TRBV30 with TRBJ2-3, with D hard to call. Trimming cost V 6 bases and J 3 bases, with 10 bases left between them. The CDR3 runs 12 residues. CDR1 is GTSNPN, CDR2 SVGIG, per germline (reference sequence). This CDR3 reads CACPTPTDTQYF. The CDR3 DNA follows: TGTGCCTGCCCTACTCCTACAGATACGCAGTATTTT.

The rearrangement joins TRBV2 to TRBJ2-1; TRBD1 might be the D (6 bases). The V and J ends lost 6 bases and 1 base respectively, with 16 bases between them. Germline V gene sequence: CDR1 SNHLY, CDR2 FYNNEI. This CDR3 region has 16 residues. The CDR3 region is CASREPLQGSYNEQFF. The CDR3 DNA follows: TGTGCCAGCAGAGAACCTCTACAGGGTTCCTACAATGAGCAGTTCTTC. The full variable domain, with the rest looked up from reference TRBV2 and TRBJ2-1, is EPEVTQTPSHQVTQMGQEVILRCVPISNHLYFYWYRQILGQKVEFLVSFYNNEISEKSEIFDDQFSVERPDGSNFTLKIRSTKLEDSAMYFCASREPLQGSYNEQFFGPGTRLTVL.